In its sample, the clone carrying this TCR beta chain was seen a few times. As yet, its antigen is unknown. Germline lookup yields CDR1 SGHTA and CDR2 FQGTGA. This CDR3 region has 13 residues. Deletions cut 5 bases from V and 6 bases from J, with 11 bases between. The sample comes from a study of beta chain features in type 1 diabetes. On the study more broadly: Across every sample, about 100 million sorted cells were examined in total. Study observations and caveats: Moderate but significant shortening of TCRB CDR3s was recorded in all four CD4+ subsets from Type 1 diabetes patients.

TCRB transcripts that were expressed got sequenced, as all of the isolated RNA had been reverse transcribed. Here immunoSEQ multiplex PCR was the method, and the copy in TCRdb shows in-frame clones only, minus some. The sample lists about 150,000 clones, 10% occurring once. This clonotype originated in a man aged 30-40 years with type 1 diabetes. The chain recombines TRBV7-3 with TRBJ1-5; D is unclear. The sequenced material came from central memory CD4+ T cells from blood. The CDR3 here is CASSLEEGQPQHF. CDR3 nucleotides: TGTGCCAGCAGCCTAGAAGAGGGTCAGCCCCAGCATTTT.